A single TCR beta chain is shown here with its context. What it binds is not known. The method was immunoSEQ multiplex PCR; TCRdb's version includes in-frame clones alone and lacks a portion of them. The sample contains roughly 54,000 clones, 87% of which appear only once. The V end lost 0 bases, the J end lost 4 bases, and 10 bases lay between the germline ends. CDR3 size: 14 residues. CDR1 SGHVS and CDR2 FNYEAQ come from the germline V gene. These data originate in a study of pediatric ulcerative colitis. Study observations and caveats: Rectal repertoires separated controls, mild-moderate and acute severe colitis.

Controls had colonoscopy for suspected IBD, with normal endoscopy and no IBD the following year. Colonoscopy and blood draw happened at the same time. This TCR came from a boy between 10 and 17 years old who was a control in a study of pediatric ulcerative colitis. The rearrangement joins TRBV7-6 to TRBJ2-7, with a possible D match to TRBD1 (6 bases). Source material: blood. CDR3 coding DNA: TGTGCCAGCAGCTTAGCTCCAGGGGAATACGAGCAGTACTTC. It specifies CASSLAPGEYEQYF.